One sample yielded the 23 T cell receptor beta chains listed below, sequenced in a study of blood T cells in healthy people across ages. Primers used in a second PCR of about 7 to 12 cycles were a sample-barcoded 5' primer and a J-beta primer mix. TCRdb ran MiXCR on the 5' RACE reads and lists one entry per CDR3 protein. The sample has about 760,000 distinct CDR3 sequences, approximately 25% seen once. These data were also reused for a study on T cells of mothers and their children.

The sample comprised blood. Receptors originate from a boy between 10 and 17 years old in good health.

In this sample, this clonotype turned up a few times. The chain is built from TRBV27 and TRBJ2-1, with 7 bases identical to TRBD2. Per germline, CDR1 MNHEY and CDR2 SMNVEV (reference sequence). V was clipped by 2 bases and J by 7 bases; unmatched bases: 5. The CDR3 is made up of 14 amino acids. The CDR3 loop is CASSLAGAANEQFF. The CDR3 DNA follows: TGTGCCAGCAGTTTAGCGGGAGCAGCGAATGAGCAGTTCTTC.

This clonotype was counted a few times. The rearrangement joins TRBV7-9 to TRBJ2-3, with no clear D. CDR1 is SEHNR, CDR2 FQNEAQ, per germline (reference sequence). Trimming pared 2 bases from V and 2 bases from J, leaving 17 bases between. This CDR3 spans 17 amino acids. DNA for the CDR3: TGTGCCAGCAGCTTACCAGCACCGAAGTACTCCACAGATACGCAGTATTTT. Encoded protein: CASSLPAPKYSTDTQYF.

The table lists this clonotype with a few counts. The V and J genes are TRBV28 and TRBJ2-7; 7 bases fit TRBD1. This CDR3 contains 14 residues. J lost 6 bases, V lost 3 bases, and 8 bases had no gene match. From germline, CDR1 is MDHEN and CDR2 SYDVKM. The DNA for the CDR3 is TGTGCCAGCAGTTTCCCACAGGGGCTGGGCGAGCAGTACTTC. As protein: CASSFPQGLGEQYF. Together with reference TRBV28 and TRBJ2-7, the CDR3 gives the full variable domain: DVKVTQSSRYLVKRTGEKVFLECVQDMDHENMFWYRQDPGLGLRLIYFSYDVKMKEKGDIPEGYSVSREKKERFSLILESASTNQTSMYLCASSFPQGLGEQYFGPGTRLTVT.

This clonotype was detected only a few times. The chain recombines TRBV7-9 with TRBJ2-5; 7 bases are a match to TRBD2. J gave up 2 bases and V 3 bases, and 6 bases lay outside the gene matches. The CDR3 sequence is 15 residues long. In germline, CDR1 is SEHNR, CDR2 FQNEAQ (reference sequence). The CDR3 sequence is CASSFGGAGQETQYF. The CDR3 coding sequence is TGTGCCAGCAGCTTCGGGGGAGCGGGACAAGAGACCCAGTACTTC.

The CDR3 nucleotides are TGTGCCAGCAGTACGCAGGGATCTCAGGTCTTCGAGCAGTACTTC. Protein product: CASSTQGSQVFEQYF. The rearrangement links TRBV6-6 to TRBJ2-7; the D gene is possibly TRBD1 (5 bases). There are 15 residues in the CDR3. Germline V gives CDR1 MNHNY, CDR2 SVGAGI (reference sequence). Trimming stripped 5 bases from V and 6 bases from J, with 20 bases between.

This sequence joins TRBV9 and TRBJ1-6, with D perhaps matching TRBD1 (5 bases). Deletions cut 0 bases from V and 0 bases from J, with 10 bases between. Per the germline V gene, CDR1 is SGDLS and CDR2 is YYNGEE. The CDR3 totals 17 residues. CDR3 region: CASSVGQINSYNSPLHF. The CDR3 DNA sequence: TGTGCCAGCAGCGTAGGACAGATAAACTCCTATAATTCACCCCTCCACTTT. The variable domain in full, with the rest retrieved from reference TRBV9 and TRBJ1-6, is DSGVTQTPKHLITATGQRVTLRCSPRSGDLSVYWYQQSLDQGLQFLIQYYNGEERAKGNILERFSAQQFPDLHSELNLSSLELGDSALYFCASSVGQINSYNSPLHFGNGTRLTVT.

In nucleotides, the CDR3 is TGCAGCGTTGATCGGCTGGCTGAAGCTTTCTTT. This translates into CSVDRLAEAFF. The chain uses TRBV29-1 and TRBJ1-1, with D unresolved. Germline CDR1 and CDR2: SQVTM and ANQGSEA. With 3 bases removed from V and 6 bases from J, the gap between germline ends came to 8 bases. The CDR3 loop spans 11 amino acids.

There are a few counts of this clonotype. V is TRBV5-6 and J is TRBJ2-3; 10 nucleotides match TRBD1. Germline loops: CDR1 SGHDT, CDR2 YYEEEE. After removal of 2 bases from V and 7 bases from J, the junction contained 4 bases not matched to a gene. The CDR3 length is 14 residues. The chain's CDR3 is CASSFGTGENTQYF. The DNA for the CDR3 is TGTGCCAGCAGCTTTGGGACAGGGGAAAATACGCAGTATTTT.

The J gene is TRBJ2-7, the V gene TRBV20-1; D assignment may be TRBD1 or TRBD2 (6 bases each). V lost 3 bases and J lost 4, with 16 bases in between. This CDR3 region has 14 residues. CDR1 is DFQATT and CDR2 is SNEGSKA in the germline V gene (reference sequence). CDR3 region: CSASSGGQVYEQYF. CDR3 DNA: TGCAGTGCTAGTTCTGGGGGGCAAGTTTACGAGCAGTACTTC.

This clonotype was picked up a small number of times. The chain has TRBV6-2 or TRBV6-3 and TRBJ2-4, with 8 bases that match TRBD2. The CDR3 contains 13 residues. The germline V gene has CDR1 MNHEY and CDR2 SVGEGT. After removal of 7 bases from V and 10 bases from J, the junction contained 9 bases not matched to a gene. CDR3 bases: TGTGCCAGCATAATCGCCGCGGGGGGAATTCAGTACTTC. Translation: CASIIAAGGIQYF.

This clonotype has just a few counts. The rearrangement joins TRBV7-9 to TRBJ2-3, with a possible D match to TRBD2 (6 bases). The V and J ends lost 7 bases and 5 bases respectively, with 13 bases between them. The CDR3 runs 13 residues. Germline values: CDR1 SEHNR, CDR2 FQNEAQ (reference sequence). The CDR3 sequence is CASNSGEIDTQYF. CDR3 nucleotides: TGTGCCAGCAACTCGGGAGAAATAGATACGCAGTATTTT.

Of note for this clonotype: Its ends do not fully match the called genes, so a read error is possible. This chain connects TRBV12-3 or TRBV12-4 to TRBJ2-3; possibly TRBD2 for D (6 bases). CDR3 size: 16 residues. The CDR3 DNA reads TGTGCCAGCGGGAAGGATAGCAGAACTAGCACAGATATGCAGTATTTT. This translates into CASGKDSRTSTDMQYF.

CDR3 loop: CASSFVRRGETQYF. CDR3 DNA: TGTGCCAGCAGTTTCGTACGTAGGGGGGAGACCCAGTACTTC. The V and J genes are TRBV28 and TRBJ2-5; a weak D match, TRBD1 (6 bases). V was trimmed by 3 bases and J by 5 bases, leaving 13 bases between them. CDR1 and CDR2 from the germline V gene are MDHEN and SYDVKM. The CDR3 is 14 amino acids.

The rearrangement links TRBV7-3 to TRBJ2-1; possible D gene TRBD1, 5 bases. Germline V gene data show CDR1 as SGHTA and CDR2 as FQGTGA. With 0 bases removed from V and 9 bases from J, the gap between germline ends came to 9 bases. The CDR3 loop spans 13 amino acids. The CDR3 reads CASSLTGVGEQFF. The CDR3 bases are TGTGCCAGCAGCTTAACAGGGGTAGGTGAGCAGTTCTTC.

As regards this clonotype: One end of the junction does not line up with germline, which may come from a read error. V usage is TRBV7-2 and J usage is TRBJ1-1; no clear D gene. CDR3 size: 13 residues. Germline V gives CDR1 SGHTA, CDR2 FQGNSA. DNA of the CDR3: TGTGCCAGCAGCTTAGCGCAGAACGCTGAAGCTTTCTTT. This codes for CASSLAQNAEAFF.

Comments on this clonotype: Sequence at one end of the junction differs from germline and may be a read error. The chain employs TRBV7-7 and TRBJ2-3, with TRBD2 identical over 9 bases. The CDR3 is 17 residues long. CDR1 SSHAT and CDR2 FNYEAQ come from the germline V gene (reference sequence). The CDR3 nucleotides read TGTGCTAGCAGCCCCACCCCGAGCGGGGGGAGCACAGATACGCAGTATTTT. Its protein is CASSPTPSGGSTDTQYF.

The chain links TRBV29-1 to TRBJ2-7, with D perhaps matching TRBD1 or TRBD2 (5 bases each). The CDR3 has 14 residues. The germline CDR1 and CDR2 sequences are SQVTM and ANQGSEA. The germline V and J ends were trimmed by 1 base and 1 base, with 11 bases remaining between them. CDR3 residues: CSVEGETASYEQYF. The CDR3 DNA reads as TGCAGCGTTGAAGGGGAGACAGCTTCCTACGAGCAGTACTTC.

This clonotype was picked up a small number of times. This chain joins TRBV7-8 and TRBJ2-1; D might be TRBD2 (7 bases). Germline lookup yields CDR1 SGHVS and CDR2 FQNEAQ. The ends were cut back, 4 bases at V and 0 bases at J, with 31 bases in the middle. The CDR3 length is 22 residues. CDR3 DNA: TGTGCCAGCAGCTCCAAAACAGGGACTAAGGACCTAACGGGCAGCTCCTACAATGAGCAGTTCTTC. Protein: CASSSKTGTKDLTGSSYNEQFF.

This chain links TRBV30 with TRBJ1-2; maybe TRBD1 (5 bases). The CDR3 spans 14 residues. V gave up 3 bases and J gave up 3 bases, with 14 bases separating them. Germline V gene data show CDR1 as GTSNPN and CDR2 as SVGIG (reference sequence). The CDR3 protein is CAWRRTAGDYGYTF. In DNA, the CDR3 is TGTGCCTGGAGAAGGACGGCGGGGGACTATGGCTACACCTTC. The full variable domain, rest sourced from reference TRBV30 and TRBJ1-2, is SQTIHQWPATLVQPVGSPLSLECTVEGTSNPNLYWYRQAAGRGLQLLFYSVGIGQISSEVPQNLSASRPQDRQFILSSKKLLLSDSGFYLCAWRRTAGDYGYTFGSGTRLTVV.

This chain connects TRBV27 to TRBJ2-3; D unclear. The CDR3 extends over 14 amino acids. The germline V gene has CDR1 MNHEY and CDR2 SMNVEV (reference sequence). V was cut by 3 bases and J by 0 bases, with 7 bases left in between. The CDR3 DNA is TGTGCCAGCAGTTTTTTTCATAGCACAGATACGCAGTATTTT. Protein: CASSFFHSTDTQYF.

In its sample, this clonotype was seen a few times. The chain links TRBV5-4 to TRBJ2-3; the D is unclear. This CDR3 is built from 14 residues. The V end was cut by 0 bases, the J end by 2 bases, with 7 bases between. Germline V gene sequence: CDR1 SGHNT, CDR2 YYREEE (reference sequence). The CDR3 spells CASSLVDPTDTQYF. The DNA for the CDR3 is TGTGCCAGCAGCTTGGTGGATCCCACAGATACGCAGTATTTT. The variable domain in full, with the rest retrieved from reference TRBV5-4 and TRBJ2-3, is ETGVTQSPTHLIKTRGQQVTLRCSSQSGHNTVSWYQQALGQGPQFIFQYYREEENGRGNFPPRFSGLQFPNYSSELNVNALELDDSALYLCASSLVDPTDTQYFGPGTRLTVL.

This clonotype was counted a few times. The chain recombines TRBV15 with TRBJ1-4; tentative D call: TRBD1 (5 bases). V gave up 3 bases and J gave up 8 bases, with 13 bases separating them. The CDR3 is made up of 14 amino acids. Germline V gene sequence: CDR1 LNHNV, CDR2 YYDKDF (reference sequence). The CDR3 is CATSSGHLSEKLFF. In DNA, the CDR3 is TGTGCCACCAGCAGCGGACATTTGTCGGAAAAACTGTTTTTT.

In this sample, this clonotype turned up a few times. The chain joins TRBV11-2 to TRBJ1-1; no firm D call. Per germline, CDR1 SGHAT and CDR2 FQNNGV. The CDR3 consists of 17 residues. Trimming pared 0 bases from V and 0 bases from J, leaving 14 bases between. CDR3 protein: CASSLDFPGGLNTEAFF. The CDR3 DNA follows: TGTGCCAGCAGCTTAGATTTTCCGGGCGGACTGAACACTGAAGCTTTCTTT.